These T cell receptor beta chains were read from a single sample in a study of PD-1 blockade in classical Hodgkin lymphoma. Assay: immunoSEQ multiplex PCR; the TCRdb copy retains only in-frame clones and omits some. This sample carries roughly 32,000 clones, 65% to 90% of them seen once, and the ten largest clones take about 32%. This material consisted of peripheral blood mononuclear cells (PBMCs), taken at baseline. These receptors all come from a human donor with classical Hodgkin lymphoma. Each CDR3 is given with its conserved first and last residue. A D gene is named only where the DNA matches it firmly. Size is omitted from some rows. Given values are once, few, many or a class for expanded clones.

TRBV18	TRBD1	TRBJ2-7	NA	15	CASSHTTGGSYEQYF	TGTGCCAGCTCACACACGACAGGGGGCTCCTACGAGCAGTACTTC
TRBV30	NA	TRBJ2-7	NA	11	CAWATVLEQYF	TGTGCCTGGGCTACGGTCCTCGAGCAGTACTTC
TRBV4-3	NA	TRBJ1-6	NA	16	CASSQEPEVTGSPLHF	TGCGCCAGCAGCCAAGAGCCGGAGGTTACGGGTTCACCCCTCCACTTT
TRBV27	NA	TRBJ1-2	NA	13	CASSFREFYGYTF	TGTGCCAGCAGTTTTCGAGAATTCTATGGCTACACCTTC
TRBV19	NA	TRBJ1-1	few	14	CASKWQGMNTEAFF	TGTGCCAGTAAATGGCAGGGGATGAACACTGAAGCTTTCTTT
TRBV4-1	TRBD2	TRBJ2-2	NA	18	CASSQEAAGGADTGELFF	TGCGCCAGCAGCCAAGAAGCCGCGGGAGGGGCCGACACCGGGGAGCTGTTTTTT
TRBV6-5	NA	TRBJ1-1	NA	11	CASSSVTEAFF	TGTGCCAGCAGTTCGGTGACTGAAGCTTTCTTT
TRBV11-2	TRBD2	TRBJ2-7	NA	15	CASSTAGGTSYEQYF	TGTGCCAGCAGCACGGCGGGGGGGACCTCCTACGAGCAGTACTTC
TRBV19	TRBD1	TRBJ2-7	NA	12	CASSDRAYEQYF	TGTGCCAGTAGTGACAGGGCCTACGAGCAGTACTTC
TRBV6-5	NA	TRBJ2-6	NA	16	CASSYSRTSGANVLTF	TGTGCCAGCAGTTACTCAAGGACCTCTGGGGCCAACGTCCTGACTTTC